This T cell receptor beta chain was captured by sequencing in a study of T cell responses to AZD1222 COVID-19 vaccine. Study at large: Second-dose schedules of about 4 or about 12 weeks were combined.

The assay was immunoSEQ multiplex PCR, and TCRdb's table has in-frame clones only and misses some. The table lists about 160,000 clones, about nine tenths of them singletons. Germline CDR1 is LGHDT and CDR2 is YNNKEL (reference sequence). V lost 4 bases, J lost 7 bases, and 11 bases lay in between. The CDR3 covers 12 residues. As to this clone: No antigen is known for it.

Regarding the study as a whole: White British donors predominated, females outnumbered males, and clonal diversity was possibly underestimated. Scientists sampled the repertoires only once the peak T cell response had passed. Only five to seven AZD1222 recipients tested seropositive at baseline.

The clonotype was recovered from an adult in good health. The source was peripheral blood, collected on day 0 of AZD1222 vaccination. J is TRBJ2-7 and V is TRBV3-1 (or the pseudogene TRBV3-2); unclear D gene. For the CDR3, the DNA is TGTGCCAGCAGCCGTGTGGGCCTAGAGCAGTACTTC. It is translated as CASSRVGLEQYF.